The 10 T cell receptor beta chains below were found in one sample sequenced in a study of blood T cell repertoires in COVID-19. Clones were sequenced by immunoSEQ multiplex PCR, and TCRdb holds only the in-frame ones, with some missing. The data contain 150,000 to 200,000 clones, about 80% of them singletons. The sample comprised peripheral blood. The source is a man in his 60s with acute or convalescent COVID-19.

This clone was counted between two and nine times. The CDR3 sequence is CASYSRDRGEQYF. The CDR3 bases are TGTGCCAGCTATTCCCGGGACAGGGGCGAGCAGTACTTC. The gene calls are TRBV19 and TRBJ2-7; 10 nucleotides match TRBD1. Germline assignment: CDR1 LNHDA and CDR2 SQIVND (reference sequence). V was clipped by 9 bases and J by 6 bases; unmatched bases: 8. CDR3 length: 13 residues.

This clone showed up many times. V usage is TRBV5-8 and J usage is TRBJ1-2; D gene ambiguous. V gave up 5 bases and J gave up 5 bases, with 22 bases separating them. Germline V gene lookup returns CDR1 SGHTS and CDR2 YDEGEE. There are 16 residues in the CDR3. CDR3: CASRGNSEGVGYGYTF. The CDR3 DNA reads TGTGCCAGCAGGGGCAACTCAGAGGGTGTCGGGTATGGCTACACCTTC.

The V gene is TRBV25-1, the J gene TRBJ1-2; tentative D call: TRBD1 (5 bases). The CDR3 is 13 residues long. Germline CDR1 is MGHDK and CDR2 is SYGVNS. Trimming removed 7 bases at V and 8 bases at J, with 17 bases between. As DNA, the CDR3 is TGTGCCAGCACCCCGGGGGGGGAGGGCGGCTACACCTTC. Protein product: CASTPGGEGGYTF.

The rearrangement uses TRBV25-1 and TRBJ1-1; D perhaps matches TRBD1 (6 bases). The CDR3 runs 14 residues. In germline, CDR1 is MGHDK, CDR2 SYGVNS. Trimming cost V 4 bases and J 4 bases, with 13 bases left between them. The CDR3 DNA reads as TGTGCCAGCAGTGGGCAGGGGACCCTCACTGAAGCTTTCTTT. Translating it yields CASSGQGTLTEAFF.

The CDR3 here is CASSSQGAGTEAFF. The CDR3 nucleotides read TGTGCCAGCAGCTCCCAGGGGGCTGGGACTGAAGCTTTCTTT. This sequence joins TRBV7-3 and TRBJ1-1; 8 nucleotides line up with TRBD1. Germline values: CDR1 SGHTA, CDR2 FQGTGA. The CDR3 length is 14 residues. Unmatched junction bases numbered 6, after V lost 4 bases and J lost 5 bases.

The chain links TRBV19 to TRBJ1-1, with a tentative D call TRBD1 (5 bases). V dropped 9 bases and J dropped 0 bases, with 14 bases sitting between them. CDR3 length: 14 amino acids. Germline CDR1 and CDR2: LNHDA and SQIVND (reference sequence). CDR3 amino acids: CASRDSRVNTEAFF. Here the CDR3 DNA reads TGTGCCAGCAGAGACAGTCGAGTGAACACTGAAGCTTTCTTT.

This clone was recorded once. This chain joins TRBV25-1 and TRBJ1-2, with no clear D. Between the trimmed V and J ends, which lost 2 bases and 4 bases, there was a span of 8 bases. This CDR3 is built from 13 residues. The germline gives CDR1 MGHDK, CDR2 SYGVNS. The CDR3 reads CASSEQALYGYTF. The CDR3 nucleotides read TGTGCCAGCAGTGAACAGGCCCTCTATGGCTACACCTTC.

As DNA, the CDR3 is TGTGCCAGTACCGCGGGAAGGAGAGGCTATGAGCAGTTCTTC. Translation: CASTAGRRGYEQFF. The genes are TRBV19 and TRBJ2-1; tentative D call: TRBD2 (6 bases). CDR3 length: 14 residues. Germline V lookup: CDR1 LNHDA, CDR2 SQIVND (reference sequence). Trimming left V 7 bases short and J 8 bases short, with 18 bases between.

The V gene is TRBV4-2, the J gene TRBJ2-7, with D possibly being TRBD1 (6 bases). Trimming took 1 base from V and 4 from J, leaving 11 bases between them. The length of the CDR3 is 14 residues. The germline V gene has CDR1 LGHNA and CDR2 YNFKEQ. The CDR3 reads CASSQAGTTYEQYF. The DNA for the CDR3 is TGTGCCAGCAGCCAAGCCGGGACAACGTACGAGCAGTACTTC.

The rearrangement joins TRBV21-1 to TRBJ1-2; TRBD1 is taken as the D call from the table, unchecked against the DNA. TRBV21-1 is a pseudogene segment. The CDR3 has 11 amino acids. CDR3 in DNA: TGTGCCAGCAGATCCAGGGAAGGCTACACCTTC. It translates to CASRSREGYTF.